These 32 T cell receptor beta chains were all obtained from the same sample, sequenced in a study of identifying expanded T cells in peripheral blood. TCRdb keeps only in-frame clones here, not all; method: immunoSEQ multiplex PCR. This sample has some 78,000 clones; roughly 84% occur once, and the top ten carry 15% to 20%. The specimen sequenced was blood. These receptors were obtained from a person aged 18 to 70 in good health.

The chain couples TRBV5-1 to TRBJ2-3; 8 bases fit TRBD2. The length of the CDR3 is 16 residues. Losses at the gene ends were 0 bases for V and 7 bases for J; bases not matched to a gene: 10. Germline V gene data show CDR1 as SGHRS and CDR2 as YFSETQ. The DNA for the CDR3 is TGCGCCAGCAGCTTGGCAGGTAGCGGGAACACCCATACGCAGTATTTT. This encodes CASSLAGSGNTHTQYF.

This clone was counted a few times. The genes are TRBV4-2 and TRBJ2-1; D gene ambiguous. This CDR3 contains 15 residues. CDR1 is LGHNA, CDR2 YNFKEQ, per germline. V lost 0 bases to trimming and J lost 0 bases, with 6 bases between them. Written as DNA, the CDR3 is TGTGCCAGCAGCCAAGATCCTAGCTCCTACAATGAGCAGTTCTTC. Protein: CASSQDPSSYNEQFF.

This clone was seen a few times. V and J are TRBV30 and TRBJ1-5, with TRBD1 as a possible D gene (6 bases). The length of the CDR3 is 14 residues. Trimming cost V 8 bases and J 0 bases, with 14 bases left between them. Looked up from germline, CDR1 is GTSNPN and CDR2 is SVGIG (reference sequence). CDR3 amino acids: CALRPGDSNQPQHF. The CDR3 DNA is TGTGCCCTCCGGCCAGGGGATAGCAATCAGCCCCAGCATTTT.

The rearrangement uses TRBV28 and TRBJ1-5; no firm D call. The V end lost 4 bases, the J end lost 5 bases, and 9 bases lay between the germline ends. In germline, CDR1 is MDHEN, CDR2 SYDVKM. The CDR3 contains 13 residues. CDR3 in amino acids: CASSYPGYQPQHF. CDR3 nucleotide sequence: TGTGCCAGCAGTTACCCTGGGTATCAGCCCCAGCATTTT.

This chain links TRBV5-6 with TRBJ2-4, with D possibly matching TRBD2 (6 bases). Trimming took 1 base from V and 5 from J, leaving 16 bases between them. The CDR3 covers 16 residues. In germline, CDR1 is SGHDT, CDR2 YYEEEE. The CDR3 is CASSLTGGPSENIQYF. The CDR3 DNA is TGTGCCAGCAGCTTGACAGGAGGGCCTAGTGAAAACATTCAGTACTTC. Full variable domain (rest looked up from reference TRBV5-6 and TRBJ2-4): DAGVTQSPTHLIKTRGQQVTLRCSPKSGHDTVSWYQQALGQGPQFIFQYYEEEERQRGNFPDRFSGHQFPNYSSELNVNALLLGDSALYLCASSLTGGPSENIQYFGAGTRLSVL.

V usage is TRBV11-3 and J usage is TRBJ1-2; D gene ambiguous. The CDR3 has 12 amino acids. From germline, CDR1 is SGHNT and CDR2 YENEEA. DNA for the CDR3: TGTCCAACCCTAAATCGGCCCTATGGCTACACCTTC. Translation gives CPTLNRPYGYTF.

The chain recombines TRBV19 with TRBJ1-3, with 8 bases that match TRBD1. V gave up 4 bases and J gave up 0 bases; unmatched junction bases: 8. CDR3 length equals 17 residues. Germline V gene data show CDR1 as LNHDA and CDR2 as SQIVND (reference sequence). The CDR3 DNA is TGTGCCAGTAGTACCCGACAGGGGTCGAGCTCTGGAAACACCATATATTTT. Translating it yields CASSTRQGSSSGNTIYF.

The CDR3 sequence: CASSLEAVGELFF. The CDR3 DNA reads as TGTGCCAGCAGCTTAGAGGCAGTCGGGGAGCTGTTTTTT. This rearrangement joins TRBV7-2 to TRBJ2-2; D is unclear. Trimming removed 1 base at V and 7 bases at J, with 7 bases between. Germline assignment: CDR1 SGHTA and CDR2 FQGNSA. This CDR3 comprises 13 residues. The whole variable domain, remainder taken from reference TRBV7-2 and TRBJ2-2, is GAGVSQSPSNKVTEKGKDVELRCDPISGHTALYWYRQSLGQGLEFLIYFQGNSAPDKSGLPSDRFSAERTGGSVSTLTIQRTQQEDSAVYLCASSLEAVGELFFGEGSRLTVL.

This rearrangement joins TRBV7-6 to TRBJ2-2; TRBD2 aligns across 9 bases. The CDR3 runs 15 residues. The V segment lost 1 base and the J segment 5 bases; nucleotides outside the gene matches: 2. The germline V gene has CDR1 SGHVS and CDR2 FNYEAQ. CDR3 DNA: TGTGCCAGCAGCTTAGTTCTAGCGGGGACCGGGGAGCTGTTTTTT. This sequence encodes CASSLVLAGTGELFF.

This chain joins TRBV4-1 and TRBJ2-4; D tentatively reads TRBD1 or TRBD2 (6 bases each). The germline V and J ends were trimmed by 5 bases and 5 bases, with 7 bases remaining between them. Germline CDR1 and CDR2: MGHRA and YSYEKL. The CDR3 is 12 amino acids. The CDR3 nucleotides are TGCGCCAGCAGCAGGGGGGAAAACATTCAGTACTTC. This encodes CASSRGENIQYF.

Here the CDR3 DNA reads TGTGCCAGCAGTTACTCGCGACCCACCGGGGAGCTGTTTTTT. Amino acid sequence: CASSYSRPTGELFF. The chain recombines TRBV6-5 with TRBJ2-2; D is unresolved. V gave up 0 bases and J gave up 4 bases, with 6 bases separating them. The CDR3 contains 14 residues. CDR1 is MNHEY, CDR2 SVGAGI, per germline.

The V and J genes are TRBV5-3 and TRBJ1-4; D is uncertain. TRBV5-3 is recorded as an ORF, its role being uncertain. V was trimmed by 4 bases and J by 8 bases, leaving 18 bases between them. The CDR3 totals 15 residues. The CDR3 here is CARSPNGYRREKLFF. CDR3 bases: TGTGCCAGAAGCCCAAACGGCTACCGACGGGAAAAACTGTTTTTT.

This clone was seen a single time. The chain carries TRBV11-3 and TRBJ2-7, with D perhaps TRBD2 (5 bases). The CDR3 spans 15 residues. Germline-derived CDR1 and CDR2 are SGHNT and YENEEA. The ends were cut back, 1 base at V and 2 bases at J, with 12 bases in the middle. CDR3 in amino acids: CASSLGSGLAYEQYF. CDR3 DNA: TGTGCCAGCAGCTTAGGATCGGGATTGGCCTACGAGCAGTACTTC.

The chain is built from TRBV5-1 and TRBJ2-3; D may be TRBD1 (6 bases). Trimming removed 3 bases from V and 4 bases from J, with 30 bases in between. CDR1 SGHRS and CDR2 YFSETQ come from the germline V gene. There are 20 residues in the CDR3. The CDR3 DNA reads TGCGCCAGCAGCTCCGGACAGCAAGCCAGCCTGCTGTTCGGGTCAGATACGCAGTATTTT. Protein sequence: CASSSGQQASLLFGSDTQYF.

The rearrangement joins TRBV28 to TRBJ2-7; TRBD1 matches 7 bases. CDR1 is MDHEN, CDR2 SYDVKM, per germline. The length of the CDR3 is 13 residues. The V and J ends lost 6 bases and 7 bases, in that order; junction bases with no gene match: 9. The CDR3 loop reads CASRGTDPLEQYF. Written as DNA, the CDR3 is TGTGCCAGCAGGGGGACAGATCCCCTGGAGCAGTACTTC.

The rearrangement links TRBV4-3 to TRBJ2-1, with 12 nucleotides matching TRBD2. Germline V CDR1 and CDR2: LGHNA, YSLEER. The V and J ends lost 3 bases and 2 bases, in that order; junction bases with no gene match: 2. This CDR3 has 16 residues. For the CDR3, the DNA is TGCGCCAGCAGCCAGACTAGCGGGAGCGCCTACAATGAGCAGTTCTTC. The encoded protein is CASSQTSGSAYNEQFF.

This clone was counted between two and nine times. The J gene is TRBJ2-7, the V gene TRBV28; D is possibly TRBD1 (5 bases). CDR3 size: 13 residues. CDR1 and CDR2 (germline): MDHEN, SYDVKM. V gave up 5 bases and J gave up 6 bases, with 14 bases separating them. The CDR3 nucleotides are TGTGCCAGCAGTCCCCTAACAGGTAGCGAGCAGTACTTC. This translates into CASSPLTGSEQYF. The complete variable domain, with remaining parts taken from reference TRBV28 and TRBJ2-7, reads DVKVTQSSRYLVKRTGEKVFLECVQDMDHENMFWYRQDPGLGLRLIYFSYDVKMKEKGDIPEGYSVSREKKERFSLILESASTNQTSMYLCASSPLTGSEQYFGPGTRLTVT.

The CDR3 DNA is TGTGCCAGCAGCTTAGGGTACGGCAGCACAGATACGCAGTATTTT. Translated, it gives CASSLGYGSTDTQYF. The V gene is TRBV7-3, the J gene TRBJ2-3, with D uncertain. CDR1 SGHTA and CDR2 FQGTGA come from the germline V gene. The ends were cut back, 2 bases at V and 0 bases at J, with 9 bases in the middle. The CDR3 is made up of 15 amino acids.

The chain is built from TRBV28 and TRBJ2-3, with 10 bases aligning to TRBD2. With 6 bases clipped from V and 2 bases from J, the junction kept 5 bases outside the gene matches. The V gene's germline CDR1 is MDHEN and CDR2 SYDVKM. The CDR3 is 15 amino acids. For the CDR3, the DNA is TGTGCCAGCAGCATAGCGGGAGGAGCCACAGATACGCAGTATTTT. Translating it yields CASSIAGGATDTQYF.

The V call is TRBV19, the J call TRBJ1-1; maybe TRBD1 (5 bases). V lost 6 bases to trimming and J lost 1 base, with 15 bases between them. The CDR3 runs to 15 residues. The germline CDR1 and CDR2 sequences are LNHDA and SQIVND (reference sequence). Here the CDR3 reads CASSILLGGNTEAFF. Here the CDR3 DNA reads TGTGCCAGTAGCATCCTCCTGGGGGGGAACACTGAAGCTTTCTTT.

The CDR3 loop is CASSSTTGESYNEQFF. CDR3 DNA sequence: TGTGCCAGCAGCAGTACGACAGGGGAATCCTACAATGAGCAGTTCTTC. The chain is built from TRBV28 and TRBJ2-1; 8 bases map to TRBD1. CDR1 is MDHEN, CDR2 SYDVKM, per germline. The V segment lost 6 bases and the J segment 1 base; nucleotides outside the gene matches: 8. CDR3 length equals 16 residues.

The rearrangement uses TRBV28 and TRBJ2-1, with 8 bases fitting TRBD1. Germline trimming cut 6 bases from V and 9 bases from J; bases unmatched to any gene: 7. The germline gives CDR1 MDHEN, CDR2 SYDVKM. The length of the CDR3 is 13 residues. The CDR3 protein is CASRFQGALEQFF. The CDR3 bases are TGTGCCAGCAGATTCCAGGGGGCCCTTGAGCAGTTCTTC.

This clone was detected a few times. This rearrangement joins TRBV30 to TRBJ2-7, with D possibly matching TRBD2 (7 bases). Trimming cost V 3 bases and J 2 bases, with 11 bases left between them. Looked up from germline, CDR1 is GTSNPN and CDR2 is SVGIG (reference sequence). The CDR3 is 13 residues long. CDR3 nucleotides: TGTGCCTGGAGGGCGGGGGCCACCTACGAGCAGTACTTC. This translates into CAWRAGATYEQYF.

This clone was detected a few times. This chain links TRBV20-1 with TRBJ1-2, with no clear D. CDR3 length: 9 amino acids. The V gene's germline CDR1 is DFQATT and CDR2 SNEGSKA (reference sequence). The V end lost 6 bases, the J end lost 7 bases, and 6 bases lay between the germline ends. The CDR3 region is CSASLGYTF. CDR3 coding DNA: TGCAGTGCGAGCCTTGGCTACACCTTC.

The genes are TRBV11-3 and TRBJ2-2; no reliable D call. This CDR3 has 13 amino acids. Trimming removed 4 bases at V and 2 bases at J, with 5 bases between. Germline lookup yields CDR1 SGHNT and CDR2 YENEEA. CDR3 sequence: CASSSLNTGELFF. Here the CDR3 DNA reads TGTGCCAGCAGCTCCCTAAACACCGGGGAGCTGTTTTTT.

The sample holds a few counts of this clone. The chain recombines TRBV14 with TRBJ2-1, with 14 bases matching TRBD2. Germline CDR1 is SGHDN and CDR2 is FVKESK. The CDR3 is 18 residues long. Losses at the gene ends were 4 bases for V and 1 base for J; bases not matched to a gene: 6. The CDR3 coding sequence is TGTGCCAGCAGCCGAGGACTAGCGGGAGGAGGGTCCTACAATGAGCAGTTCTTC. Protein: CASSRGLAGGGSYNEQFF.

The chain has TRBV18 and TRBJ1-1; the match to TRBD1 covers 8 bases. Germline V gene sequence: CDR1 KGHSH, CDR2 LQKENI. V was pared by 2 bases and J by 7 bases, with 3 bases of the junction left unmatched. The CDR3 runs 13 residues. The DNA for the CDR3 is TGTGCCAGCTCACCATCGACAGGGGATGAAGCTTTCTTT. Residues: CASSPSTGDEAFF.

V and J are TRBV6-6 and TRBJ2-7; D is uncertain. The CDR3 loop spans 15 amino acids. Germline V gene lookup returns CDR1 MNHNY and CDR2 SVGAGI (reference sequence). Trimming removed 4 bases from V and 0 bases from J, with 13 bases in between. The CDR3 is CASSLEGPVSYEQYF. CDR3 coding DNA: TGTGCCAGCAGTTTGGAAGGCCCGGTCTCCTACGAGCAGTACTTC.

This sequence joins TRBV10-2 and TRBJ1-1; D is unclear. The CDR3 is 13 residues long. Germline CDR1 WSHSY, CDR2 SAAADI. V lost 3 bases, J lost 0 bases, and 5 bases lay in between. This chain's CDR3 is CASSESVNTEAFF. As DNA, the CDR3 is TGCGCCAGCAGTGAATCAGTGAACACTGAAGCTTTCTTT.

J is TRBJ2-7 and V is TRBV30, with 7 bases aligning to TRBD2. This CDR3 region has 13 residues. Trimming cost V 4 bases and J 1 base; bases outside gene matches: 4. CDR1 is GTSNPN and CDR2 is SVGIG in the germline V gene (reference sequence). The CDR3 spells CAWMAGESYEQYF. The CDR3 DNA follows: TGTGCCTGGATGGCGGGAGAGTCCTACGAGCAGTACTTC. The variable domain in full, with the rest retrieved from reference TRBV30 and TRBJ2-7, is SQTIHQWPATLVQPVGSPLSLECTVEGTSNPNLYWYRQAAGRGLQLLFYSVGIGQISSEVPQNLSASRPQDRQFILSSKKLLLSDSGFYLCAWMAGESYEQYFGPGTRLTVT.

The CDR3 nucleotides are TGTGCCAGCAGCACGACAGGGCCTGAAGCTTTCTTT. Its translation is CASSTTGPEAFF. The gene calls are TRBV21-1 and TRBJ1-1; the D call of TRBD1 is as the table states it, not checked on the DNA. TRBV21-1 counts as a pseudogene. The CDR3 sequence is 12 residues long.

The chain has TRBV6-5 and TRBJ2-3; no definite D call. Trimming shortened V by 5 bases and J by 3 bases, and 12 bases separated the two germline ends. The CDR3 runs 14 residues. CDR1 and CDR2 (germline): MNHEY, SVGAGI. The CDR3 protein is CASSRTVDTDTQYF. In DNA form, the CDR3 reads TGTGCCAGCAGTAGAACAGTGGATACAGATACGCAGTATTTT.